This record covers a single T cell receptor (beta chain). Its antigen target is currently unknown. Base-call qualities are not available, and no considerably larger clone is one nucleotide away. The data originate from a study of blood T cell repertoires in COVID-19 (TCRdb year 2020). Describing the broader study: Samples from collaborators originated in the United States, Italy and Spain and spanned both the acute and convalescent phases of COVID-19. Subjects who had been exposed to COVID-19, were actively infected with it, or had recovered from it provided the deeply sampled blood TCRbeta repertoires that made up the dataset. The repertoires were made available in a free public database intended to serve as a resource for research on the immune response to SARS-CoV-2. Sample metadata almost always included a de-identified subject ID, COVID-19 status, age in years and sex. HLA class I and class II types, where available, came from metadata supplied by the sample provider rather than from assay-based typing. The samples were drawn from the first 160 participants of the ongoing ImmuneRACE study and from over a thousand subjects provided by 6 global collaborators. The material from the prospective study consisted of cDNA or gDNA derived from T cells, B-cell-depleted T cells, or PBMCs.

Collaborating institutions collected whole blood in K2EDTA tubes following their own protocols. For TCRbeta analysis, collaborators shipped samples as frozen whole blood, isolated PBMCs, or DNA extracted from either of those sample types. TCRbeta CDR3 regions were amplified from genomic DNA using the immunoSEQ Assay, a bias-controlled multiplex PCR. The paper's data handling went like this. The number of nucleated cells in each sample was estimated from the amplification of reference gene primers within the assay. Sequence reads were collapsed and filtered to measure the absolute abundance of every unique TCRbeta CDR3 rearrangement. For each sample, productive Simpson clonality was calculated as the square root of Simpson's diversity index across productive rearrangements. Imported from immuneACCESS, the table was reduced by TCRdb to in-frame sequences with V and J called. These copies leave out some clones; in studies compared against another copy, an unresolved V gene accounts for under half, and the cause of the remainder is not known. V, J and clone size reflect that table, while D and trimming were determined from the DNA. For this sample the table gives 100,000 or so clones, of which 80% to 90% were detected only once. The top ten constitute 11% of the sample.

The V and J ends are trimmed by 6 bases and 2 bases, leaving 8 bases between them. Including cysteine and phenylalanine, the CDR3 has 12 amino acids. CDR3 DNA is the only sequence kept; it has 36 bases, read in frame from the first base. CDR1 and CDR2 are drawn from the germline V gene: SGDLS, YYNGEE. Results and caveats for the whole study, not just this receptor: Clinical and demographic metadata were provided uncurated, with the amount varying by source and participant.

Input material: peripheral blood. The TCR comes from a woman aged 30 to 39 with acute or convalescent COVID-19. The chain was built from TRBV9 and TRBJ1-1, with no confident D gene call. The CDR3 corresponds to CASKGGNTEAFF. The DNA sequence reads TGTGCCAGCAAAGGAGGTAACACTGAAGCTTTCTTT.